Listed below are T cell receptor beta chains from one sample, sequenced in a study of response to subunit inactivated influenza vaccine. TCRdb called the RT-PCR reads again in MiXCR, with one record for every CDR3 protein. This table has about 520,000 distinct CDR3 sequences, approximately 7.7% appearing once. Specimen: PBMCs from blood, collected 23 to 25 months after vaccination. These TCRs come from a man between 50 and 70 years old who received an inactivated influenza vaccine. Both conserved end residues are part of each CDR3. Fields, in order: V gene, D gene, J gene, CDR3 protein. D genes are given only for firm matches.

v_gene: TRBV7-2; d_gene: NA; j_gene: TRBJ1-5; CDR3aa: CASSLGYNLRFQPQHF
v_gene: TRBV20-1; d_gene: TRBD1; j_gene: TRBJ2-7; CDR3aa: CSAFRGRGKDEQYF
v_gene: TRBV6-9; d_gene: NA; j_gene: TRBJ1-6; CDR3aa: CASSNYRVLGSPLHF
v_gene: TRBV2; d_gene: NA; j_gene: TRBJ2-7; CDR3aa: CASTLRETSSYEQYF
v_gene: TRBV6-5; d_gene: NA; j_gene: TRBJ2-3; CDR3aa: CASSYSGPGTTSTDTQYF
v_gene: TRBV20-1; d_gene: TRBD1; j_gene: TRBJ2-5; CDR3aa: CSTARGQLMETQYF
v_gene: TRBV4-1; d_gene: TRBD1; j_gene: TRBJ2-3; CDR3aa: CASSPQGQITDTQYF
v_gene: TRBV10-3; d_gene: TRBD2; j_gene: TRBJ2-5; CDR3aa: CAISGSGGFQETQYF
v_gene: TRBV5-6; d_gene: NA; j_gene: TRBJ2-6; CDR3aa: CASSFWKGANVLTF
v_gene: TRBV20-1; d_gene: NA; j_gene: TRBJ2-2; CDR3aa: CSASGDGELFF
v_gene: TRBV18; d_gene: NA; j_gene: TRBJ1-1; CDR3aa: CASSPGPLRTEAFF
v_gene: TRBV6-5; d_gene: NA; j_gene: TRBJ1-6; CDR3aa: CASSYGVRVGSPLHF
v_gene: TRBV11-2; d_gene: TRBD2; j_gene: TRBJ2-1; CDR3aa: CASSPGLAGINEQFF
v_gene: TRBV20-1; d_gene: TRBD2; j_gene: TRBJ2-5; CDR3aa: CSARVGGSQETQYF
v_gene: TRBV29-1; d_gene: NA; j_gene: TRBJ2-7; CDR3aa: CSVTIGSQAYEQYF
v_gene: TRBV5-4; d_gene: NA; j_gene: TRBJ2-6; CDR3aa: CASSLGFSGVSSGANVLTF
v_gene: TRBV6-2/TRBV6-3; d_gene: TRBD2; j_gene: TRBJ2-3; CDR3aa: CASSNSGRDTDTQYF
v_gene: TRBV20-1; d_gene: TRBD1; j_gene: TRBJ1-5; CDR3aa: CSARRQGNSNQPQHF
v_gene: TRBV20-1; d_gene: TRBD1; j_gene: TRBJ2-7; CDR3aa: CSARSGTGWYEQYF
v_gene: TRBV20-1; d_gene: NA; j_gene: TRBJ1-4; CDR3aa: CSAKETTNEKLFF
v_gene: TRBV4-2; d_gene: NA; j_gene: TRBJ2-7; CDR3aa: CASSQRSGEQYF
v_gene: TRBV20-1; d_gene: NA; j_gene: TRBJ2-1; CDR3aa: CSARDSGNNEQFF
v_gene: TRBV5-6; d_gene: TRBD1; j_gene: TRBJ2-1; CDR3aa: CASSSSGQGGLNEQFF
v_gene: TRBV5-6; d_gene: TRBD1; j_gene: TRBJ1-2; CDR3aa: CASSLAGTGFGSYGYTF
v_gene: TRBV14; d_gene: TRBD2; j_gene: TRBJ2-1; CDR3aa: CASSPQTSGRAANEQFF
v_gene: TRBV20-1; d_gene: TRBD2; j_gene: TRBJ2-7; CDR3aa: CSAGTSGAKQYF
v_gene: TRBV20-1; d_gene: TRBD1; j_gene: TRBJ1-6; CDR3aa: CSAPDRGLSSSYNSPLHF
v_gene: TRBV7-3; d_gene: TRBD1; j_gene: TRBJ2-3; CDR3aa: CASSVYRGDTQYF
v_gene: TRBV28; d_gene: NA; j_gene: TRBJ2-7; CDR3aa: CASSFQGLHEQYF
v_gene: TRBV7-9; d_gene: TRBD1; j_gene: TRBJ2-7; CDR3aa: CASSLVGGDRTSYEQYF
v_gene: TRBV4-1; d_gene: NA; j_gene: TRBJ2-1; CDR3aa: CASSQDGGGRQFF
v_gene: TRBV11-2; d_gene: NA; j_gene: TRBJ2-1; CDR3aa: CASSLGGTTYNEQFF
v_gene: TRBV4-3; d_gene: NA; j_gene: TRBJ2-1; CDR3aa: CASSQVSKAYNEQFF
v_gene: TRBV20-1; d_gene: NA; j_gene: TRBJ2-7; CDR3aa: CSGHRVSEQYF
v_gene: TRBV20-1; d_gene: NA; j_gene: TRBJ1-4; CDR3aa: CSARDGGRYEKLFF
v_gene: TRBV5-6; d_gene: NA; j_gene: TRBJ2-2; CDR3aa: CASSFVALSGELFF
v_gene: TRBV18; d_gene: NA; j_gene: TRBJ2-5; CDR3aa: CASSPQLARQETQYF
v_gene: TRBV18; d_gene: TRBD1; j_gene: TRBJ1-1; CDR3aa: CASSPPRGQGPLPLNTEAFF
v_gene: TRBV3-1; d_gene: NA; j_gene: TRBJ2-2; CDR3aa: CASSQELELYTGELFF
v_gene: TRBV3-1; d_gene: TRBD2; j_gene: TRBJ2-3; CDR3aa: CASSPPASGGFSTDTQYF
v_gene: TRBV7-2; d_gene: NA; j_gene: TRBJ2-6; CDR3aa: CASSFSGSGANVLTF
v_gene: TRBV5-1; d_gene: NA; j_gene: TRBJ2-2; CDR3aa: CASSLAMGFNTGELFF
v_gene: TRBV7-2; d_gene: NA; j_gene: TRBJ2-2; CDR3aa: CASSFVSGELFF
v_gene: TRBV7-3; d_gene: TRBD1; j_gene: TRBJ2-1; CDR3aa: CASSFIVRLDRGSEQFF
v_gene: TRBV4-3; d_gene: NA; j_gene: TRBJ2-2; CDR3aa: CASSQEWRAGELFF
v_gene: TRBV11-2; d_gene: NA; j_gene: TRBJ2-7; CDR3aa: CASSLGAPAYEQYF
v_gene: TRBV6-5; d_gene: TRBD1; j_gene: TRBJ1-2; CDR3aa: CASSSLRGTRNYGYTF
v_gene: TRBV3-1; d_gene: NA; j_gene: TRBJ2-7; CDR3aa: CASSQEGYEQYF
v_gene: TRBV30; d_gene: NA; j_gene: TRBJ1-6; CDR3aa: CAWSWDVGGGSPLHF
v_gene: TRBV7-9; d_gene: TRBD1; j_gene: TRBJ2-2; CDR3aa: CASSSYRGPSTGELFF
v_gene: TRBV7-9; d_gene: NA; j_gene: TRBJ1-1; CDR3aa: CASFPYMNTEAFF
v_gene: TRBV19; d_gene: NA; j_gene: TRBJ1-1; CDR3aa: CASSVTGATEAFF
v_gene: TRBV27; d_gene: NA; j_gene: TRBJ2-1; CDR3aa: CASSLGAANEQFF
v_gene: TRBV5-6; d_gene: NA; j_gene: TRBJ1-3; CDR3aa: CASSFYRFSGNTIYF
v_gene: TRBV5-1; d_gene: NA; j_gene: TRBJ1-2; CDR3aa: CASSFIAENNYGYTF
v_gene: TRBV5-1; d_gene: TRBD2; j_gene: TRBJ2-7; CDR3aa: CASSVAGDSYEQYF
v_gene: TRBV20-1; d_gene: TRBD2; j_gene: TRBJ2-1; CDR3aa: CSARDLLPGGAGVNEQFF
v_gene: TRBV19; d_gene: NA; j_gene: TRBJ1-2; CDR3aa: CASSSRDNYGYTF